The T cell receptor beta chain described here comes from a study of cytomegalovirus exposure and HLA in healthy donors. Study-level findings and limits: A later analysis found TCR association rates differed by HLA locus, highest for DRB1 and lowest for HLA-C. Rarity marked most TCR sequences, yet some public TCRs occurred in many donors.

13 Jbeta primers and 60 Vbeta primers were used for the PCR. Libraries were prepared by immunoSEQ multiplex PCR; TCRdb keeps only in-frame clonotypes and omits some of them. This sample has about 250,000 clones; around nine tenths occur once, and the top ten carry approximately 1.5%. Details on this clone: Its antigen remains unidentified.

The CDR3 covers 12 residues. The V end was cut by 7 bases, the J end by 2 bases, with 8 bases between. Per germline, CDR1 SGHVS and CDR2 FQNEAQ. The rearrangement links TRBV7-8 to TRBJ2-5; maybe TRBD1 (6 bases). The source material was PBMCs. The sequence was obtained from a girl under 10 years old in good health and CMV-seronegative. This CDR3 is CASTGDQETQYF. In nucleotides, the CDR3 is TGTGCCAGCACAGGGGATCAAGAGACCCAGTACTTC.